The 10 T cell receptor beta chains listed next were all sequenced from one sample in a study of shared clonotypes between healthy human individuals. Using immunoSEQ multiplex PCR, the repertoire was profiled, and TCRdb retains in-frame clones only, with some absent. The sample gives approximately 2,000,000 clones, around 95% of which show up once; less than 2% is in the top ten. The naive CD8 subset, CD45RO-negative cells positively selected for CCR7, excluded terminally differentiated effector memory CD45RA+ cells. The source material was naive CD8+ T cells from PBMCs. The receptors here all came from a man between 18 and 35 years old in good health. Some clones in this sample may be carry-over from other donors' samples.

This chain connects TRBV30 to TRBJ2-7; no reliable D call. This CDR3 is built from 12 residues. V shed 2 bases and J shed 2 bases, with 7 bases lying between them. Looked up from germline, CDR1 is GTSNPN and CDR2 is SVGIG (reference sequence). CDR3 loop: CAWSQSAYEQYF. CDR3 nucleotides: TGTGCCTGGAGTCAGTCGGCCTACGAGCAGTACTTC. Full variable domain (rest looked up from reference TRBV30 and TRBJ2-7): SQTIHQWPATLVQPVGSPLSLECTVEGTSNPNLYWYRQAAGRGLQLLFYSVGIGQISSEVPQNLSASRPQDRQFILSSKKLLLSDSGFYLCAWSQSAYEQYFGPGTRLTVT.

The gene calls are TRBV9 and TRBJ2-6; no firm D call. CDR1 and CDR2 from the germline V gene are SGDLS and YYNGEE. V dropped 3 bases and J dropped 1 base, with 8 bases sitting between them. This CDR3 spans 15 amino acids. The CDR3 is CASSGVGSGANVLTF. Written as DNA, the CDR3 is TGTGCCAGCAGCGGGGTTGGGTCTGGGGCCAACGTCCTGACTTTC.

This sequence joins TRBV7-2 and TRBJ2-1; no clear D gene. Germline V CDR1 and CDR2: SGHTA, FQGNSA. The CDR3 covers 17 residues. V lost 5 bases and J 2 bases, leaving 19 bases between the germline ends. The CDR3, as DNA: TGTGCCAGCAGCCTCGGGCCATTCATTGGCCCCTACAATGAGCAGTTCTTC. Its protein is CASSLGPFIGPYNEQFF.

Note on this clone: Different DNA sequences within this sample yield the same CDR3. The chain uses TRBV7-3 and TRBJ2-1; TRBD2 matches 12 bases. The CDR3 spans 15 residues. The germline CDR1 and CDR2 sequences are SGHTA and FQGTGA. J gave up 3 bases and V 6 bases, and 3 bases lay outside the gene matches. The CDR3 region is CASSPSGRVYNEQFF. In nucleotides, the CDR3 is TGTGCCAGCAGTCCTAGCGGGAGGGTCTACAATGAGCAGTTCTTC. Full variable domain (rest looked up from reference TRBV7-3 and TRBJ2-1): GAGVSQTPSNKVTEKGKYVELRCDPISGHTALYWYRQSLGQGPEFLIYFQGTGAADDSGLPNDRFFAVRPEGSVSTLKIQRTERGDSAVYLCASSPSGRVYNEQFFGPGTRLTVL.

This chain connects TRBV19 to TRBJ2-3; D is unclear. This CDR3 is 12 amino acids long. Germline CDR1 LNHDA, CDR2 SQIVND (reference sequence). Trimming removed 5 bases at V and 2 bases at J, with 5 bases between. CDR3 coding DNA: TGTGCCAGTAGTTTGGACACAGATACGCAGTATTTT. It encodes CASSLDTDTQYF.

This clone appeared once. The chain carries TRBV27 and TRBJ1-2, with 7 positions matching TRBD1. Germline trimming cut 4 bases from V and 4 bases from J; bases unmatched to any gene: 3. The CDR3 has 13 residues. Germline V gene sequence: CDR1 MNHEY, CDR2 SMNVEV (reference sequence). CDR3 nucleotide sequence: TGTGCCAGCAGTTCCAGGGGGGGCTATGGCTACACCTTC. This gives the protein CASSSRGGYGYTF.

V gene TRBV13 combines with J gene TRBJ2-7; maybe TRBD2 (5 bases). Trimming removed 5 bases from V and 3 bases from J, with 14 bases in between. The germline V gene encodes CDR1 PRHDT and CDR2 FYEKMQ (reference sequence). This CDR3 is built from 14 residues. The CDR3 region has the DNA TGTGCCAGCAGCGATGGACTGCGAAGCTACGAGCAGTACTTC. It specifies CASSDGLRSYEQYF.

V is TRBV28 and J is TRBJ1-6; D gene unclear. Trimming left V 10 bases short and J 9 bases short, with 16 bases between. The CDR3 sequence is 13 residues long. The germline V gene encodes CDR1 MDHEN and CDR2 SYDVKM. The CDR3 sequence is CATHPGEGSPLHF. The CDR3 bases are TGTGCCACCCATCCGGGCGAGGGTTCACCCCTCCACTTT.

On this clone itself: Different DNA sequences within this sample yield the same CDR3. The chain combines TRBV19 with TRBJ1-5, with D hard to call. Germline V CDR1 and CDR2: LNHDA, SQIVND (reference sequence). The CDR3 runs to 13 residues. The V end lost 5 bases, the J end lost 4 bases, and 9 bases lay between the germline ends. The DNA for the CDR3 is TGTGCCAGTAGTTATTCAGGTAATCAGCCCCAGCATTTT. Translation: CASSYSGNQPQHF.

Of note for this clone: The same CDR3 also results from other DNA sequences found in this sample. This chain connects TRBV4-3 to TRBJ2-1; TRBD1 matches at 7 bases. The CDR3 extends over 13 amino acids. V gave up 3 bases and J gave up 10 bases; unmatched junction bases: 6. Per germline, CDR1 LGHNA and CDR2 YSLEER. This CDR3 is CASSHDRAYEQFF. DNA of the CDR3: TGCGCCAGCAGCCACGACAGGGCCTACGAGCAGTTCTTC.